This TCR beta chain stems from a study of T cells after yellow fever vaccination. Overall study: Where fractions had low cell numbers, libraries were prepared from them with the SMART-Seq v4 Ultra Low Input RNA kit. Study-level results: The booster response re-showed most primary clones: about 96% CD4, more than 80% CD8.

The V end lost 7 bases, the J end lost 6 bases, and 10 bases lay between the germline ends. The CDR3 is made up of 11 amino acids. Germline values: CDR1 WSHSY, CDR2 SAAADI. A universal primer site and UMIs were added as TCR cDNA was made by 5'RACE template switching. TCRdb re-called the 5' RACE reads through MiXCR, storing one row per CDR3 protein. Of about 75,000 distinct CDR3 sequences in the sample, around 7.1% were seen once. This clonotype was recorded many times. Its antigen is still unknown. This chain connects TRBV10-2 to TRBJ2-7; D unresolved. Here the sequenced sample was CD8+ T cells sorted from PBMCs, taken more than 8 days after the first yellow fever vaccination. The TCR comes from a man younger than 35 who received the YFV17D yellow fever vaccine. Here the CDR3 DNA reads TGCGCCAGCACGTCGACCCGCGAGCAGTACTTC. Its protein is CASTSTREQYF.